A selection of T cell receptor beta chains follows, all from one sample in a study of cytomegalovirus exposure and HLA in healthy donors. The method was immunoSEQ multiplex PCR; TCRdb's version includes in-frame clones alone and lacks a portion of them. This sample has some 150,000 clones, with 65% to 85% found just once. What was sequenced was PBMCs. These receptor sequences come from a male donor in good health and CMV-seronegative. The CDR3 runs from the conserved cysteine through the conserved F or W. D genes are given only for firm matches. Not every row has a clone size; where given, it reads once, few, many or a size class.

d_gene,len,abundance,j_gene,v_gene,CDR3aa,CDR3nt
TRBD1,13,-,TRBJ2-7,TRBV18,CASSLGTAYEQYF,TGTGCCAGCTCACTAGGGACAGCCTACGAGCAGTACTTC
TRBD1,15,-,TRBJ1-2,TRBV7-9,CASSPPTDRVGGYTF,TGTGCCAGCAGCCCCCCGACAGACAGGGTCGGCGGCTACACCTTC
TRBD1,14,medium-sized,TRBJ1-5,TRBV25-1,CASSGGQGFQPQHF,TGTGCCAGCAGTGGAGGACAGGGTTTTCAGCCCCAGCATTTT
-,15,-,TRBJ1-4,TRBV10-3,CAISVSSQSNEKLFF,TGTGCCATCAGTGTTTCGTCACAGTCTAATGAAAAACTGTTTTTT
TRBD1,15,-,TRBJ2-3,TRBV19,CATTRTGYLTDTQYF,TGTGCCACTACCAGGACAGGCTACCTCACAGATACGCAGTATTTT
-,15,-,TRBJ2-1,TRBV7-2,CASSLAGLSYNEQFF,TGTGCCAGCAGCTTAGCGGGGCTCTCCTACAATGAGCAGTTCTTC
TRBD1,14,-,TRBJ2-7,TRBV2,CASREDRGSYEQYF,TGTGCCAGCAGGGAGGACAGGGGATCCTACGAGCAGTACTTC
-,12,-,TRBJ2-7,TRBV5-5,CASRQGTHEQYF,TGTGCCAGCAGGCAGGGGACCCACGAGCAGTACTTC
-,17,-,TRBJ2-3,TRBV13,CASSLLASSLRTDTQYF,TGTGCCAGCAGCTTACTGGCTAGCTCCCTTCGGACAGATACGCAGTATTTT
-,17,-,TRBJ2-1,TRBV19,CASTLDLNRATYNEQFF,TGTGCCAGTACCCTTGACCTCAACAGGGCCACCTACAATGAGCAGTTCTTC
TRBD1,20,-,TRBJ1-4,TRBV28,CASSLGPWGQRIATNEKLFF,TGTGCCAGCAGTTTAGGCCCTTGGGGACAGAGAATTGCAACTAATGAAAAACTGTTTTTT
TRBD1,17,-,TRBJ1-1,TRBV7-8,CASSFNRDRAMNTEAFF,TGTGCCAGCAGCTTCAACCGGGACAGAGCTATGAACACTGAAGCTTTCTTT
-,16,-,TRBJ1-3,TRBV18,CASSPEAASKSNTIYF,TGTGCCAGCTCACCAGAGGCAGCATCCAAGAGTAACACCATATATTTT
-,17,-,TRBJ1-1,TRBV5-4,CASSWGGRGAMNTEAFF,TGTGCCAGCAGCTGGGGGGGGAGGGGTGCTATGAACACTGAAGCTTTCTTT
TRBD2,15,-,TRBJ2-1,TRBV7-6,CASSLAAGLPNEQFF,TGTGCCAGCAGCTTAGCAGCGGGACTACCCAATGAGCAGTTCTTC
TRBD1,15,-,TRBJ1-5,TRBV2,CASSGRTGGQQPQHF,TGTGCCAGCAGTGGAAGAACAGGGGGACAACAGCCCCAGCATTTT
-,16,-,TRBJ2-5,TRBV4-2,CASSQPDSAYQETQYF,TGTGCCAGCAGTCAACCCGACAGCGCGTACCAAGAGACCCAGTACTTC
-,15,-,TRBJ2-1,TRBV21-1,CASSQGLEAYNEQFF,TGTGCCAGCAGCCAAGGACTAGAGGCCTACAATGAGCAGTTCTTC
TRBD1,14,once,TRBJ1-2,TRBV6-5,CASTDIDRGQGYTF,TGTGCCAGCACCGACATAGACAGGGGGCAGGGCTACACCTTC